This entry lists 15 T cell receptor beta chains sequenced from one sample in a study of blood T cells in healthy people across ages. Through a sample-barcoded 5' primer and a J-beta primer mix, a second PCR was run for roughly 7 to 12 cycles. TCRdb processed the 5' RACE reads anew with MiXCR; each CDR3 protein has one entry. The sample records 1,500,000 or so distinct CDR3 sequences, under 55% being singletons. The source material was blood. All receptors come from a woman under 30 in good health.

As concerns this clonotype: This may stem from a read error, because a much larger clone lies one nucleotide away. V usage is TRBV29-1 and J usage is TRBJ2-1; D not resolved. Germline assignment: CDR1 SQVTM and CDR2 ANQGSEA. CDR3 length equals 15 residues. V lost 2 bases and J lost 6, with 17 bases in between. In nucleotides, the CDR3 is TGCAGCGTTGAAACCACCATGGCCCGTCCCAATGAGCAGTTCTTC. Its protein is CSVETTMARPNEQFF.

The chain couples TRBV7-2 to TRBJ1-2; D is uncertain. Germline-derived CDR1 and CDR2 are SGHTA and FQGNSA. Trimming removed 2 bases from V and 4 bases from J, with 14 bases in between. The CDR3 contains 15 residues. CDR3 coding DNA: TGTGCCAGCAGCTTAAGAGGAGGCGGAAGCTATGGCTACACCTTC. Its protein is CASSLRGGGSYGYTF. The variable domain in full, with the rest retrieved from reference TRBV7-2 and TRBJ1-2, is GAGVSQSPSNKVTEKGKDVELRCDPISGHTALYWYRQSLGQGLEFLIYFQGNSAPDKSGLPSDRFSAERTGGSVSTLTIQRTQQEDSAVYLCASSLRGGGSYGYTFGSGTRLTVV.

In this sample, this clonotype turned up a few times. This rearrangement joins TRBV7-9 to TRBJ2-3; 7 bases are shared with TRBD1. The germline gives CDR1 SEHNR, CDR2 FQNEAQ (reference sequence). The CDR3 contains 16 residues. Trimming at V came to 5 bases and at J to 0 bases, leaving 8 bases not matched to a gene. The CDR3 is CASSPGTATSTDTQYF. In DNA form, the CDR3 reads TGTGCCAGCAGCCCAGGGACAGCCACAAGCACAGATACGCAGTATTTT.

This chain links TRBV7-9 with TRBJ2-3; possible D gene TRBD2, 6 bases. Germline CDR1 reads SEHNR; CDR2 reads FQNEAQ (reference sequence). V was cut by 1 base and J by 5 bases, with 13 bases left in between. The CDR3 contains 15 residues. CDR3 sequence: CASSLGRTKGDTQYF. DNA of the CDR3: TGTGCCAGCAGCTTAGGACGGACTAAGGGAGATACGCAGTATTTT.

This clonotype was picked up a small number of times. This rearrangement joins TRBV14 to TRBJ2-1; 12 nucleotides agree with TRBD2. The germline CDR1 and CDR2 sequences are SGHDN and FVKESK. CDR3 length: 16 amino acids. V lost 6 bases to trimming and J lost 10 bases; unmatched junction nucleotides: 13. The CDR3 sequence is CASSEYLAGGRQEQFF. DNA of the CDR3: TGTGCCAGCAGTGAATACCTAGCGGGGGGGAGGCAGGAGCAGTTCTTC.

A word on this clonotype: The germline gene is not matched at one end of the junction; a read error may be the cause. The chain has TRBV27 and TRBJ2-1; 8 bases fit TRBD2. The CDR3 is 15 amino acids. Germline CDR1 MNHEY, CDR2 SMNVEV (reference sequence). The DNA for the CDR3 is TGTGTCAGCAGGCGAAGCGGGAGCTCCTACAATGAGCAGTTCTTC. It yields the protein CVSRRSGSSYNEQFF.

This chain uses TRBV4-3 with TRBJ1-2; D gene unclear. The CDR3 loop spans 15 amino acids. Trimming stripped 0 bases from V and 0 bases from J, with 8 bases between. CDR1 and CDR2 (germline): LGHNA, YSLEER. The CDR3 sequence: CASSQEQVSNYGYTF. The DNA for the CDR3 is TGCGCCAGCAGCCAAGAGCAGGTCTCTAACTATGGCTACACCTTC.

This clonotype was counted once. This sequence joins TRBV20-1 and TRBJ2-1; D is possibly TRBD2 (5 bases). V was shortened by 6 bases and J by 3 bases, with 9 bases between the two germline ends. The CDR3 loop spans 12 amino acids. Germline lookup yields CDR1 DFQATT and CDR2 SNEGSKA (reference sequence). The CDR3 DNA sequence: TGCAGTGCACCTACTAGCTACAATGAGCAGTTCTTC. It yields the protein CSAPTSYNEQFF.

This chain uses TRBV4-3 with TRBJ1-2; D gene uncertain. Germline-derived CDR1 and CDR2 are LGHNA and YSLEER. V shed 1 base and J shed 12 bases, with 15 bases lying between them. CDR3 length: 13 amino acids. The CDR3 region is CASSQVTSAWDTF. As DNA, the CDR3 is TGCGCCAGCAGCCAAGTTACGTCCGCATGGGACACCTTC.

V gene TRBV9 combines with J gene TRBJ1-2, with unresolved D. The germline CDR1 and CDR2 sequences are SGDLS and YYNGEE. V lost 1 base to trimming and J lost 1 base, with 11 bases between them. CDR3 length: 15 residues. The CDR3 loop is CASSVLGRINYGYTF. The CDR3 nucleotides read TGTGCCAGCAGCGTACTAGGACGGATTAACTATGGCTACACCTTC.

About this clonotype itself: Being one base from a much bigger clone, this may be a read error. It is likely a read error, because the conserved phenylalanine at the end of the CDR3 is missing. This chain uses TRBV10-3 with TRBJ2-7; D may be TRBD1 or TRBD2 (5 bases each). Trimming took off 5 bases at V and 4 bases at J, with 12 bases between the two ends. Germline V gene data show CDR1 as ENHRY and CDR2 as SYGVKD. The CDR3 contains 13 residues. The CDR3: CAISPGRLYEQYL. CDR3 sequence (DNA): TGTGCCATCAGTCCGGGACGCCTTTACGAGCAGTACCTC.

The chain couples TRBV20-1 to TRBJ1-1, with TRBD1 matching 8 bases. Trimming cost V 6 bases and J 3 bases; bases outside gene matches: 9. The germline V gene encodes CDR1 DFQATT and CDR2 SNEGSKA (reference sequence). CDR3 length: 14 residues. DNA for the CDR3: TGCAGTGCGAACGCCGGGACAGGAGACACTGAAGCTTTCTTT. It encodes CSANAGTGDTEAFF.

Of note for this clonotype: At one end, the junction sequence differs from germline, possibly due to a read error. The genes are TRBV6-5 and TRBJ2-4; no firm D call. Germline values: CDR1 MNHEY, CDR2 SVGAGI. The CDR3 consists of 16 residues. The CDR3 region is CASSYEVGDAKNSQYF. DNA of the CDR3: TGTGCCAGCAGTTACGAAGTTGGAGACGCCAAAAACAGTCAGTACTTC.

V gene TRBV20-1 combines with J gene TRBJ2-5; TRBD1 or TRBD2 may be the D gene (7 bases each). TRBJ2-7 matches the DNA end more closely, so the J call is doubtful. The CDR3 extends over 14 amino acids. Germline loops: CDR1 DFQATT, CDR2 SNEGSKA (reference sequence). The CDR3 reads CSATPGGEKIEQYF. In DNA form, the CDR3 reads TGCAGTGCTACCCCAGGGGGGGAAAAAATCGAGCAGTACTTC.

This clonotype was observed a few times. The chain uses TRBV28 and TRBJ1-5, with D perhaps matching TRBD1 (5 bases). Trimming removed 7 bases from V and 5 bases from J, with 18 bases in between. Germline-derived CDR1 and CDR2 are MDHEN and SYDVKM. This CDR3 has 15 residues. The CDR3 protein is CASTRDVTDYQPQHF. The DNA for the CDR3 is TGTGCCAGCACCAGGGACGTTACCGACTATCAGCCCCAGCATTTT.